This T cell receptor beta chain was obtained from a study of blood T cell repertoires in COVID-19. Study background: Donors in the United States, Italy and Spain gave samples during acute or convalescent COVID-19. Sources were T cells, B-cell-depleted T cells, or PBMCs; the material itself was cDNA or gDNA.

In the original workflow: Researchers report that nucleated cell counts were estimated from reference gene primer amplification. Clones were read by immunoSEQ multiplex PCR, and TCRdb kept only the in-frame ones, dropping some. V, J and clone size reflect that table, while D and trimming were determined from the DNA. Of approximately 210,000 clones listed, 88% are singletons. V shed 7 bases, J shed 3 bases, and the junction held 12 bases outside the gene matches. This CDR3 comprises 15 residues. Germline CDR1 is MDHEN and CDR2 is SYDVKM. This clone was detected only a few times. This sequence joins TRBV28 and TRBJ2-7; 7 bases are a match to TRBD2. Sequenced material: peripheral blood. This clonotype originated in a man between 65 and 80 years old with acute or convalescent COVID-19. CDR3 region: CASNLGGPGGYEQYF. In nucleotides, the CDR3 is TGTGCCAGCAACCTTGGCGGGCCGGGGGGCTACGAGCAGTACTTC.